This TCR beta chain was profiled in a study of T cells after yellow fever vaccination. Overall study: The SMART-Seq v4 Ultra Low Input method served to prepare the low-cell-number fractions. Study observations and caveats: Booster sampling recovered most clones from primary vaccination (96% CD4, approximately 90% CD8).

Looked up from germline, CDR1 is SEHNR and CDR2 is FQNEAQ (reference sequence). The CDR3 has 15 amino acids. Trimming cost V 8 bases and J 2 bases; bases outside gene matches: 9. TCRdb recomputed calls from the 5' RACE reads with MiXCR, one row per CDR3 protein. This table has a few hundred thousand distinct CDR3 sequences, about 7% appearing once. This clonotype was seen many times. The antigen remains undetermined. The chain is built from TRBV7-9 and TRBJ2-1; 7 nucleotides align to TRBD1. The origin of this receptor is a man aged 25 to 40 who received the YFV17D yellow fever vaccine. This specimen consisted of CD4+ T cells sorted from PBMCs, obtained 15 days after the yellow fever booster vaccination. The CDR3 is CASAGGLVAYNEQFF. Written as DNA, the CDR3 is TGTGCCAGCGCAGGGGGATTAGTGGCCTACAATGAGCAGTTCTTC.